This TCR beta chain came from a study of shared clonotypes between healthy human individuals. The CDR3 consists of 17 residues. Germline CDR1 is MNHNS and CDR2 is SASEGT. Trimming removed 4 bases from V and 5 bases from J, with 21 bases in between. At deep level, the assay was performed. Authors' analysis steps: Filtering differed, since immunoSEQ gave only junction sequences and no quality scores. Clones were sequenced by immunoSEQ multiplex PCR, and TCRdb holds only the in-frame ones, with some missing. The DNA gave D and trimming, while V, J and clone size come from that table. The sample carries approximately 1.4 million clones, around 98% recorded once.

The TCR originated in a man aged 25-45 years in good health. The chain is built from TRBV6-1 and TRBJ2-1, with D tentatively TRBD1 or TRBD2 (5 bases each). The material sequenced was naive CD4+ T cells sorted from blood. The subset: CD45RA+ positively selected. The chain's CDR3 is CASSAAFGGDSDNEQFF. The CDR3 DNA follows: TGTGCCAGCAGTGCAGCGTTCGGAGGAGACAGTGACAATGAGCAGTTCTTC.